These 14 T cell receptor beta chains originate from one sample sequenced in a study of response to subunit inactivated influenza vaccine (dated by TCRdb to between 2018 and 2020). Library method: RT-PCR. TCRdb shows the sequencer as Illumina HiSeq 2500. The public reads were reprocessed in TCRdb via fastp at Q25 and MiXCR, keeping in-frame beta chains. One record per CDR3 amino acid sequence lists the most common genes and DNA. This sample has 650,000 to 800,000 distinct CDR3 sequences in its table, and approximately 14% of those were observed once. Together, the top ten hold around 7.3% of the sample. The sample in question was PBMCs from blood, obtained 14 to 15 days before vaccination. The receptor set was obtained from a middle-aged man who received an inactivated influenza vaccine. Donor details come from another sample of the same person, matched by shared clones.

V is TRBV11-2 and J is TRBJ2-7, with 9 bases matching TRBD2. Germline V gene data show CDR1 as SGHAT and CDR2 as FQNNGV. The CDR3 loop spans 17 amino acids. J was trimmed by 1 base and V by 2 bases; bases with no gene match: 9. DNA of the CDR3: TGTGCCAGCAGCTTAATAGCGGGAGCGCGGCCATCCTACGAGCAGTACTTC. Amino acids: CASSLIAGARPSYEQYF.

This clonotype turned up a few times. The chain uses TRBV7-2 and TRBJ2-1, with D perhaps matching TRBD1 or TRBD2 (5 bases each). Germline V gene data show CDR1 as SGHTA and CDR2 as FQGNSA. This CDR3 spans 17 amino acids. Trimming shortened V by 2 bases and J by 0 bases, and 14 bases separated the two germline ends. CDR3 amino acids: CASSLSRDGSSYNEQFF. CDR3 nucleotides: TGTGCCAGCAGCTTAAGCCGGGACGGCAGCTCCTACAATGAGCAGTTCTTC.

This clonotype was recorded a few times. The chain joins TRBV10-3 to TRBJ1-2; 7 positions agree with TRBD1. CDR1 is ENHRY and CDR2 is SYGVKD in the germline V gene. This CDR3 region has 16 residues. V lost 3 bases to trimming and J lost 3 bases; unmatched junction nucleotides: 10. The CDR3 is CAISDGESGGDYGYTF. CDR3 sequence (DNA): TGTGCCATCAGTGACGGTGAATCAGGGGGAGACTATGGCTACACCTTC.

This clonotype has ten or more counts. The gene calls are TRBV7-2 and TRBJ2-1; 11 bases align to TRBD2. The germline gives CDR1 SGHTA, CDR2 FQGNSA. J was trimmed by 5 bases and V by 2 bases; bases with no gene match: 2. The CDR3 sequence is 15 residues long. CDR3 DNA sequence: TGTGCCAGCAGCTTAACTAGCGGGGGAGACAATGAGCAGTTCTTC. It yields the protein CASSLTSGGDNEQFF.

This clonotype was counted at least ten times. This chain links TRBV12-3 or TRBV12-4 with TRBJ2-1, with TRBD2 matching 7 bases. The CDR3 is 15 residues long. V was clipped by 3 bases and J by 3 bases; unmatched bases: 5. CDR3 sequence reads: CASSFTAGLYNEQFF. CDR3 sequence (DNA): TGTGCCAGCAGTTTTACAGCGGGACTCTACAATGAGCAGTTCTTC.

This clonotype was seen only a few times. CDR3 protein: CASSYPQREKTAQYF. CDR3 in DNA: TGTGCCAGCAGTTACCCCCAGCGGGAGAAGACGGCGCAGTACTTC. This chain joins TRBV6-5 and TRBJ2-7, with 8 bases identical to TRBD2. V dropped 2 bases and J dropped 9; count of bases not matched to a gene: 12. Per the germline V gene, CDR1 is MNHEY and CDR2 is SVGAGI. The CDR3 has 15 residues.

This clonotype was seen a few times. The genes are TRBV7-9 and TRBJ2-2; D uncertain. The CDR3 contains 14 residues. The V end lost 1 base, the J end lost 3 bases, and 6 bases lay between the germline ends. Per the germline V gene, CDR1 is SEHNR and CDR2 is FQNEAQ (reference sequence). The CDR3 DNA sequence: TGTGCCAGCAGCTTAGTACAGTACACCGGGGAGCTGTTTTTT. Its protein product is CASSLVQYTGELFF.

The genes are TRBV5-5 and TRBJ1-1, with D tentatively TRBD1 (5 bases). Trimming took 5 bases from V and 2 from J, leaving 13 bases between them. CDR3 length equals 14 residues. CDR1 is SGHKS and CDR2 is YYEKEE in the germline V gene (reference sequence). In nucleotides, the CDR3 is TGTGCCAGCAGTTCTTGGACAACCAACACTGAAGCTTTCTTT. Residues: CASSSWTTNTEAFF.

V and J are TRBV29-1 and TRBJ2-3, with TRBD2 as a possible D gene (7 bases). Germline CDR1 reads SQVTM; CDR2 reads ANQGSEA. This CDR3 is 14 amino acids long. V was cut by 8 bases and J by 3 bases, with 18 bases left in between. CDR3 residues: CSLSRGAATDTQYF. The CDR3 DNA reads TGCAGCCTATCCCGGGGGGCTGCGACAGATACGCAGTATTTT.

The chain combines TRBV6-5 with TRBJ1-4; D not certain. This CDR3 spans 14 amino acids. The V and J ends lost 4 bases and 5 bases respectively, with 11 bases between them. Germline V CDR1 and CDR2: MNHEY, SVGAGI. CDR3 loop: CASSSPGPNEKLFF. DNA for the CDR3: TGTGCCAGCAGTTCCCCCGGACCGAATGAAAAACTGTTTTTT.

Concerning this clonotype itself: The CDR3 does not close with the conserved phenylalanine or tryptophan, likely indicating a read error. The rearrangement joins TRBV4-3 to TRBJ2-1, with D tentatively TRBD2 (6 bases). Deletions cut 0 bases from V and 6 bases from J, with 15 bases between. This CDR3 is built from 16 residues. Germline V gene sequence: CDR1 LGHNA, CDR2 YSLEER. The CDR3 reads CASSQDGAGGPNEQFL. The CDR3 DNA follows: TGCGCCAGCAGCCAAGATGGAGCGGGTGGGCCCAATGAGCAGTTCCTC.

J is TRBJ2-1 and V is TRBV6-1, with D perhaps matching TRBD2 (5 bases). The CDR3 consists of 15 residues. Germline CDR1 is MNHNS and CDR2 is SASEGT. V was trimmed by 3 bases and J by 3 bases, leaving 12 bases between them. In DNA, the CDR3 is TGTGCCAGCAGTGAGAGGCTAGCTGTCTACAATGAGCAGTTCTTC. Translation: CASSERLAVYNEQFF.

The rearrangement links TRBV27 to TRBJ2-6; the D is unclear. Trimming left V 7 bases short and J 2 bases short, with 6 bases between. The CDR3 is 13 amino acids. CDR1 and CDR2 from the germline V gene are MNHEY and SMNVEV (reference sequence). The CDR3 here is CASTPTGANVLTF. DNA for the CDR3: TGTGCCAGCACCCCGACTGGGGCCAACGTCCTGACTTTC.

This clonotype has a handful of counts. The chain uses TRBV20-1 and TRBJ2-7; the D gene is possibly TRBD1 (5 bases). This CDR3 region has 15 residues. From germline, CDR1 is DFQATT and CDR2 SNEGSKA (reference sequence). Trimming took 0 bases from V and 3 from J, leaving 15 bases between them. As DNA, the CDR3 is TGCAGTGCTAGAGATCATACAGGACCATTCTACGAGCAGTACTTC. It specifies CSARDHTGPFYEQYF.